This entry is about one T cell receptor (beta chain). Antigen: not known. Here immunoSEQ multiplex PCR was the method, and the copy in TCRdb shows in-frame clones only, minus some. The sample has hundreds of thousands of clones, about 92% seen once; the top ten hold 24%. V lost 8 bases and J lost 4, with 18 bases in between. The CDR3 has 14 residues. Looked up from germline, CDR1 is MNHEY and CDR2 is SMNVEV (reference sequence). Naive CD8 cells comprised CD45RO-negative, CCR7-positively selected cells, excluding terminally differentiated effector memory CD45RA+ cells. Nashville, Tennessee was home to all donors, who were Caucasian adults. The data were taken from a study of shared clonotypes between healthy human individuals. Study-wide results and limits: Sampling was confined to blood; repertoires within tissues likely differ. Between several donors, naive CD4 clonotypes were shared at a level of around 5.1%. Generation probabilities of non-shared clonotypes were lower (relative to those shared by all four donors).

Specimen: naive CD8+ T cells sorted from blood. This rearrangement joins TRBV27 to TRBJ2-7; the D gene could be TRBD1 or TRBD2 (6 bases each). This TCR was recovered from a man younger than 45 in good health. The CDR3 here is CASQYSGGAYEQYF. The CDR3 bases are TGTGCCAGCCAATACTCCGGGGGCGCATACGAGCAGTACTTC.